Listed below are T cell receptor beta chains from one sample, sequenced in a study of control samples from healthy donors and cancer patients. Generated by immunoSEQ multiplex PCR, the TCRdb table keeps only in-frame clones and is missing some. The data hold about 50,000 clones, with about 93% observed a single time. The sample consisted of PBMCs. The origin of the receptors is a woman aged 45-59 years with head and neck cancer. Each CDR3 is given with its conserved first and last residue. The D gene is left open where the match is weak. The size field is filled for only some rows; it gives once, few, many or a size class.

clone_size	v_call	j_call	d_call	cdr3_aa	cdr3_nt
NA	TRBV28	TRBJ2-5	NA	CASSLSGPRETQYF	TGTGCCAGCAGTTTATCAGGACCGCGGGAGACCCAGTACTTC
NA	TRBV7-2	TRBJ2-7	NA	CASSIHGLEQYF	TGTGCCAGCAGCATCCATGGACTAGAGCAGTACTTC
few	TRBV5-1	TRBJ2-1	TRBD2	CASSLVLAGLNNEQFF	TGCGCCAGCAGCTTGGTCCTAGCGGGACTCAACAATGAGCAGTTCTTC
NA	TRBV27	TRBJ2-5	NA	CASSRPQETQYF	TGTGCCAGCAGCCGACCCCAAGAGACCCAGTACTTC
NA	TRBV7-2	TRBJ1-4	TRBD1	CASSDTGTGVEKLFF	TGTGCCAGCAGCGACACCGGGACAGGGGTTGAAAAACTGTTTTTT
NA	TRBV19	TRBJ1-1	NA	CASSPLFASFNTEAFF	TGTGCCAGTAGCCCCCTCTTCGCAAGTTTCAACACTGAAGCTTTCTTT
NA	TRBV7-2	TRBJ2-7	NA	CASSPWPLGHEQYF	TGTGCCAGCAGCCCATGGCCCCTAGGGCACGAGCAGTACTTC
NA	TRBV7-2	TRBJ2-3	NA	CASSWAITDTQYF	TGTGCCAGCAGCTGGGCCATCACAGATACGCAGTATTTT
NA	TRBV30	TRBJ1-5	TRBD1	CAWSFGFGQGNQPQHF	TGTGCCTGGAGTTTCGGGTTCGGACAGGGAAATCAGCCCCAGCATTTT
NA	TRBV14	TRBJ1-1	NA	CASSQDGLGWSEAFF	TGTGCCAGCAGCCAAGATGGCCTAGGGTGGTCTGAAGCTTTCTTT
NA	TRBV6-2/TRBV6-3	TRBJ1-6	NA	CASSSGGRNSPLHF	TGTGCCAGCAGTTCGGGAGGGAGGAATTCACCCCTCCACTTT
NA	TRBV15	TRBJ2-2	TRBD1	CATSRPGQLITGELFF	TGTGCCACCAGCAGACCGGGACAGCTCATCACCGGGGAGCTGTTTTTT
NA	TRBV3-1/TRBV3-2	TRBJ2-1	NA	CASSQVLTRGAYNEQFF	TGTGCCAGCAGCCAAGTTCTAACGAGGGGGGCCTACAATGAGCAGTTCTTC
NA	TRBV10-3	TRBJ1-1	NA	CAISFGGLNTEAFF	TGTGCCATCAGTTTTGGGGGGCTGAACACTGAAGCTTTCTTT
NA	TRBV18	TRBJ2-6	NA	CASSPGQGLFSGANVLTF	TGTGCCAGCTCACCCGGACAGGGACTATTCTCTGGGGCCAACGTCCTGACTTTC
NA	TRBV2	TRBJ2-1	TRBD2	CASRGTSGGSSYNEQFF	TGTGCCAGCAGGGGGACTAGCGGGGGAAGCTCCTACAATGAGCAGTTCTTC
NA	TRBV14	TRBJ1-1	NA	CASSQLLRGANTEAFF	TGTGCCAGCAGCCAGTTACTCAGAGGAGCGAACACTGAAGCTTTCTTT
NA	TRBV7-2	TRBJ1-1	TRBD1	CASSPRTGGYTEAFF	TGTGCCAGCAGCCCGAGGACAGGGGGCTACACTGAAGCTTTCTTT
NA	TRBV7-2	TRBJ2-7	TRBD1	CASSSDRGPHEQYF	TGTGCCAGCAGCTCGGACAGGGGGCCGCACGAGCAGTACTTC
NA	TRBV6-6	TRBJ1-1	NA	CASSYGYREDEAFF	TGTGCCAGCAGTTACGGCTACAGGGAGGATGAAGCTTTCTTT
once	TRBV19	TRBJ2-7	TRBD2	CASAAGGSSYEQYF	TGTGCCAGTGCCGCGGGGGGGTCCTCCTACGAGCAGTACTTC
NA	TRBV2	TRBJ1-5	NA	CASNPGSLNQPQHF	TGTGCCAGCAACCCCGGGTCCCTCAATCAGCCCCAGCATTTT
NA	TRBV29-1	TRBJ1-2	TRBD1	CSVWTGPANYGYTF	TGCAGCGTCTGGACAGGTCCGGCTAACTATGGCTACACCTTC
NA	TRBV3-1/TRBV3-2	TRBJ2-1	NA	CASSFVGGSYNEQFF	TGTGCCAGCAGTTTTGTAGGGGGCTCCTACAATGAGCAGTTCTTC
NA	TRBV4-3	TRBJ1-2	NA	CASSQGPSRLWNGYTF	TGCGCCAGCAGCCAGGGGCCTTCAAGACTTTGGAATGGCTACACCTTC
once	TRBV6-5	TRBJ2-3	NA	CASSYLAGADTQYF	TGTGCCAGCAGTTACCTAGCTGGGGCAGATACGCAGTATTTT
once	TRBV28	TRBJ2-1	TRBD2	CASSLTGGSSYNEQFF	TGTGCCAGCAGTTTAACCGGGGGGAGCTCCTACAATGAGCAGTTCTTC
NA	TRBV30	TRBJ1-1	TRBD1	CAWSPGQGGMDTEAFF	TGTGCCTGGAGCCCGGGACAGGGTGGTATGGACACTGAAGCTTTCTTT
NA	TRBV6-5	TRBJ2-7	NA	CASSYSWGLKVHEQYF	TGTGCCAGCAGTTACTCCTGGGGGCTCAAAGTGCACGAGCAGTACTTC
NA	TRBV4-1	TRBJ1-1	TRBD1	CASSQDPKDRGLVNTEAFF	TGCGCCAGCAGCCAAGATCCTAAGGACAGGGGATTAGTCAACACTGAAGCTTTCTTT
NA	TRBV7-9	TRBJ1-4	NA	CASSSDRTTNEKLFF	TGTGCCAGCAGCTCAGACAGGACAACTAATGAAAAACTGTTTTTT
NA	TRBV5-1	TRBJ2-7	TRBD1	CASSFGTGDSSYEQYF	TGCGCCAGCAGCTTCGGGACAGGTGATAGCTCCTACGAGCAGTACTTC
NA	TRBV4-2	TRBJ2-3	TRBD2	CASSLGTSGRGDTQYF	TGTGCCAGCAGCCTCGGGACTAGCGGGAGAGGAGATACGCAGTATTTT
NA	TRBV27	TRBJ1-5	TRBD1	CASSRTPGQATQPQHF	TGTGCCAGCAGCCGAACCCCGGGACAGGCTACTCAGCCCCAGCATTTT
NA	TRBV5-1	TRBJ1-1	TRBD1	CASSLVAGGWNTEAFF	TGCGCCAGCAGCTTGGTGGCAGGGGGCTGGAACACTGAAGCTTTCTTT
NA	TRBV9	TRBJ1-2	NA	CASSARDGDGYTF	TGTGCCAGCAGCGCCCGGGACGGAGATGGCTACACCTTC
NA	TRBV29-1	TRBJ1-6	NA	CSVRDGNNSPLHF	TGCAGCGTCCGGGACGGTAATAATTCACCCCTCCACTTT
NA	TRBV19	TRBJ2-1	TRBD2	CASSIGPGLAEDNEQFF	TGTGCCAGTAGTATAGGACCGGGACTAGCGGAGGACAATGAGCAGTTCTTC
NA	TRBV9	TRBJ2-2	TRBD2	CASSVGLVGGELFF	TGTGCCAGCAGCGTGGGACTAGTTGGCGGGGAGCTGTTTTTT
NA	TRBV28	TRBJ1-2	NA	CASTIRDGYGYTF	TGTGCCAGTACCATTCGGGACGGCTATGGCTACACCTTC
once	TRBV3-1/TRBV3-2	TRBJ1-2	NA	CASSQRLVDGGPGYTF	TGTGCCAGCAGCCAAAGGCTCGTGGACGGGGGTCCTGGCTACACCTTC
NA	TRBV28	TRBJ2-1	NA	CASSPFRDLLYNEQFF	TGTGCCAGCAGTCCCTTCCGGGACTTACTGTACAATGAGCAGTTCTTC
NA	TRBV30	TRBJ2-2	NA	CAWSFGGAAGELFF	TGTGCCTGGAGTTTTGGGGGGGCGGCCGGGGAGCTGTTTTTT
NA	TRBV6-5	TRBJ1-1	NA	CASSYGAPNTEAFF	TGTGCCAGCAGCTACGGAGCCCCCAACACTGAAGCTTTCTTT
NA	TRBV5-4	TRBJ1-1	NA	CASSLGLQGRNTEAFF	TGTGCCAGCAGCTTGGGCCTACAGGGAAGGAACACTGAAGCTTTCTTT
few	TRBV18	TRBJ2-2	TRBD1	CASSTDRVGAGELFF	TGTGCCAGCTCAACGGACAGGGTGGGAGCCGGGGAGCTGTTTTTT
NA	TRBV18	TRBJ1-1	NA	CASSPPGGEGTEAFF	TGTGCCAGCTCACCTCCGGGGGGAGAGGGCACTGAAGCTTTCTTT
NA	TRBV7-9	TRBJ1-1	NA	CASSLTQNTEAFF	TGTGCCAGCAGCTTAACACAGAACACTGAAGCTTTCTTT
NA	TRBV28	TRBJ1-2	NA	CASSPSGANYGYTF	TGTGCCAGCAGTCCATCGGGGGCGAACTATGGCTACACCTTC
once	TRBV5-1	TRBJ2-5	NA	CASATPASETQYF	TGCGCCAGCGCTACCCCAGCGAGTGAGACCCAGTACTTC
NA	TRBV27	TRBJ1-2	NA	CASSLSAVGYGYTF	TGTGCCAGCAGCCTAAGCGCGGTGGGCTATGGCTACACCTTC
NA	TRBV7-2	TRBJ2-1	TRBD2	CASSLVGTSGRHNEQFF	TGTGCCAGCAGCTTAGTTGGGACTAGCGGGAGGCACAATGAGCAGTTCTTC